These 8 T cell receptor beta chains were sequenced from one sample in a study of Ad26.COV2.S vaccination and SARS-CoV-2 variants. Sequenced by immunoSEQ multiplex PCR; TCRdb stores in-frame clones only, minus some. The repertoire has 200,000 to 300,000 clones, roughly 90% of them found once; the top ten carry 9.5% to 12%. Treatment here: around 19 received Ad26.COV2.S at low or high dose, single or two shots; about five received placebo; per-sample allocation not given. Samples came from day 63 after the first vaccine or placebo injection. This material consisted of peripheral blood, taken in a trial of Ad26.COV2.S vaccine versus placebo. These receptors were collected from a person between 18 and 60 years old who received the Ad26.COV2.S COVID-19 vaccine or a placebo.

This chain uses TRBV30 with TRBJ1-6; TRBD1 matches 8 bases. The CDR3 is made up of 15 amino acids. V trimming: 2 bases; J trimming: 8 bases; junction bases outside the gene matches: 8. Germline V gene data show CDR1 as GTSNPN and CDR2 as SVGIG (reference sequence). This CDR3 is CAWSSVRGLYSPLHF. The CDR3 DNA reads as TGTGCCTGGAGTTCAGTCAGGGGGCTTTATTCACCCCTCCACTTT. The complete variable domain, with remaining parts taken from reference TRBV30 and TRBJ1-6, reads SQTIHQWPATLVQPVGSPLSLECTVEGTSNPNLYWYRQAAGRGLQLLFYSVGIGQISSEVPQNLSASRPQDRQFILSSKKLLLSDSGFYLCAWSSVRGLYSPLHFGNGTRLTVT.

The chain has TRBV4-2 and TRBJ1-6; 11 nucleotides align to TRBD1. The V gene's germline CDR1 is LGHNA and CDR2 YNFKEQ. The V and J ends lost 2 bases and 5 bases, in that order; junction bases with no gene match: 2. The CDR3 is 16 amino acids. This CDR3 is CASSQKGQGDNSPLHF. The CDR3 DNA reads as TGTGCCAGCAGCCAAAAGGGACAGGGGGATAATTCACCCCTCCACTTT.

The gene calls are TRBV5-1 and TRBJ2-7, with D uncertain. CDR1 SGHRS and CDR2 YFSETQ come from the germline V gene. CDR3 length equals 14 residues. V was pared by 1 base and J by 2 bases, with 10 bases between. The CDR3 sequence is CASSLKVQTYEQYF. In DNA form, the CDR3 reads TGCGCCAGCAGCTTGAAGGTCCAAACCTACGAGCAGTACTTC. The whole variable domain, remainder taken from reference TRBV5-1 and TRBJ2-7, is KAGVTQTPRYLIKTRGQQVTLSCSPISGHRSVSWYQQTPGQGLQFLFEYFSETQRNKGNFPGRFSGRQFSNSRSEMNVSTLELGDSALYLCASSLKVQTYEQYFGPGTRLTVT.

The chain employs TRBV19 and TRBJ1-5; D is uncertain. V lost 4 bases and J lost 0, with 10 bases in between. The V gene's germline CDR1 is LNHDA and CDR2 SQIVND (reference sequence). CDR3 size: 15 residues. CDR3: CASSTTVNSNQPQHF. CDR3 nucleotide sequence: TGTGCCAGTAGTACGACCGTCAATAGCAATCAGCCCCAGCATTTT.

The rearrangement uses TRBV7-9 and TRBJ1-2, with 9 bases identical to TRBD1. J was trimmed by 4 bases and V by 5 bases; bases with no gene match: 5. Germline V gene sequence: CDR1 SEHNR, CDR2 FQNEAQ (reference sequence). There are 14 residues in the CDR3. CDR3 bases: TGTGCCAGCAGCCCACGGACAGGGGTCTATGGCTACACCTTC. It encodes CASSPRTGVYGYTF.

The CDR3 DNA reads TGTGCCAGCAGCGTAGCGGGATTTGCGGCCTCAGAGCAGTACTTC. Translation gives CASSVAGFAASEQYF. The rearrangement links TRBV9 to TRBJ2-7; D perhaps matches TRBD2 (5 bases). CDR1 and CDR2 (germline): SGDLS, YYNGEE. The CDR3 totals 15 residues. V shed 0 bases and J shed 7 bases, with 17 bases lying between them.

V usage is TRBV19 and J usage is TRBJ1-1; no definite D call. The germline V gene encodes CDR1 LNHDA and CDR2 SQIVND (reference sequence). The CDR3 sequence is 14 residues long. The germline V and J ends were trimmed by 3 bases and 5 bases, with 13 bases remaining between them. The CDR3 sequence: CASSISKRGTEAFF. CDR3 DNA: TGTGCCAGTAGTATCTCCAAGCGGGGAACTGAAGCTTTCTTT.

The V gene is TRBV24-1, the J gene TRBJ2-5; the match to TRBD1 covers 7 bases. The CDR3 sequence is 14 residues long. The V and J ends lost 4 bases and 5 bases, in that order; junction bases with no gene match: 6. Germline CDR1 reads KGHDR; CDR2 reads SFDVKD. DNA of the CDR3: TGTGCCACCAGTGAGTCCACAGGGGCGGAGACCCAGTACTTC. Amino acids: CATSESTGAETQYF.